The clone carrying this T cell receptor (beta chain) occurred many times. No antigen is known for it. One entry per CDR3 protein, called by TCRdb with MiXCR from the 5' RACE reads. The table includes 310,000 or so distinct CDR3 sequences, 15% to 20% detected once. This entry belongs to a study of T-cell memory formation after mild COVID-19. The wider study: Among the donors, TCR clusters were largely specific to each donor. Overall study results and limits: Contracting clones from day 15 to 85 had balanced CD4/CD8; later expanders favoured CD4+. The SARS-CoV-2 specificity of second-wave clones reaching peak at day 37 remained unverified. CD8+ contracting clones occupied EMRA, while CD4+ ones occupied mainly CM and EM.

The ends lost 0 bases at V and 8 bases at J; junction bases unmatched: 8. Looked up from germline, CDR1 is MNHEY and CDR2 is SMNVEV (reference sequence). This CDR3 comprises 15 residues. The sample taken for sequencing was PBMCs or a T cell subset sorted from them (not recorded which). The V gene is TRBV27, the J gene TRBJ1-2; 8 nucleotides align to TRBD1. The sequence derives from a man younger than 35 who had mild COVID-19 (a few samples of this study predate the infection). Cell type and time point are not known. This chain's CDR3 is CASSLSPDRAGGYTF. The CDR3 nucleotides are TGTGCCAGCAGTTTATCCCCGGACAGGGCTGGGGGCTACACCTTC.